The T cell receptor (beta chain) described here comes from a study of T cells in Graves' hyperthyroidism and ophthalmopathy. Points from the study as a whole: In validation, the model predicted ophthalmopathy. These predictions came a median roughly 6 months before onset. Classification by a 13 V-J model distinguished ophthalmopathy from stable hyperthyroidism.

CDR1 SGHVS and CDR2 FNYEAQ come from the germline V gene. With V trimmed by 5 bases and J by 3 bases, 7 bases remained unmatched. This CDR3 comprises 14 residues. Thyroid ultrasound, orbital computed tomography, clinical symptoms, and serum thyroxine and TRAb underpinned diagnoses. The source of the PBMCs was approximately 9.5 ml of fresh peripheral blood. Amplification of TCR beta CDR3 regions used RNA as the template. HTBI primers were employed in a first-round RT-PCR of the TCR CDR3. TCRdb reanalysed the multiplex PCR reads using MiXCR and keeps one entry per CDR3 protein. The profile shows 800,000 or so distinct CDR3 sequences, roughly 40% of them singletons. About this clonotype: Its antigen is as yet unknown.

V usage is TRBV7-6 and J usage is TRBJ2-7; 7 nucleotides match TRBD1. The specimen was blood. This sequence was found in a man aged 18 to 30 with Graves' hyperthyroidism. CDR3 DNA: TGTGCCAGCAGCACTGGGACAGCGATCTACGAGCAGTACTTC. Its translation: CASSTGTAIYEQYF.